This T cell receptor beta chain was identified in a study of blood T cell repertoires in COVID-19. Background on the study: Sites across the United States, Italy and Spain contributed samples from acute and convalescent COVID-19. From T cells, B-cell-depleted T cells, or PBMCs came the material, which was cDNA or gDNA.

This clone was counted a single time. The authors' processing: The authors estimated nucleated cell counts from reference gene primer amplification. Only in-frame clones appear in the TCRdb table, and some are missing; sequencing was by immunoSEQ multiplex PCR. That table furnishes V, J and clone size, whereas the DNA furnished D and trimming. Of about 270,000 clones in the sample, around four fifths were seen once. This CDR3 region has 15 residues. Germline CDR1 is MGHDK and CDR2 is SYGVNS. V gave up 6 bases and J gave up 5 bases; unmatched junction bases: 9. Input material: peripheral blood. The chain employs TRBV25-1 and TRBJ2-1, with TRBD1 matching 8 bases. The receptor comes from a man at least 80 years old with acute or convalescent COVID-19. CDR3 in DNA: TGTGCCAGCAGCGGAAAGATGACAGGGGACAATGAGCAGTTCTTC. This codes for CASSGKMTGDNEQFF.